Presented here are 11 T cell receptor beta chains from one specimen sequenced in a study of CD8+CD57+ T cells in acquired aplastic anemia. Researchers used genomic DNA as the template to profile TCR beta VDJ and CDR3. Each CDR3 protein is one row after TCRdb ran MiXCR on the reads. The table shows about 190,000 distinct CDR3 sequences, with approximately 50% occurring only once. The sequencing sample was made of sorted CD4+, CD8+, or CD8+CD57+ T cells (not recorded which) from PBMCs. The receptor source for this set is a human donor in good health, serving as a control.

The chain uses TRBV24-1 and TRBJ2-6; D is ambiguous. The CDR3 has 16 amino acids. V gave up 3 bases and J gave up 0 bases, with 8 bases separating them. Germline CDR1 and CDR2: KGHDR and SFDVKD. The CDR3 protein is CATSDPESSGANVLTF. Here the CDR3 DNA reads TGTGCCACCAGTGATCCAGAATCCTCTGGGGCCAACGTCCTGACTTTC.

This chain connects TRBV7-3 to TRBJ2-7, with D hard to call. Germline CDR1 is SGHTA and CDR2 is FQGTGA. The CDR3 extends over 14 amino acids. With 2 bases removed from V and 2 bases from J, the gap between germline ends came to 10 bases. The chain's CDR3 is CASSLVQTTYEQYF. Written as DNA, the CDR3 is TGTGCCAGCAGCTTAGTACAGACCACCTACGAGCAGTACTTC.

The chain joins TRBV20-1 to TRBJ2-5; the match to TRBD2 covers 11 bases. The V gene's germline CDR1 is DFQATT and CDR2 SNEGSKA (reference sequence). Trimming at V came to 6 bases and at J to 4 bases, leaving 4 bases not matched to a gene. The CDR3 extends over 13 amino acids. The CDR3 sequence is CSATGLAGETQYF. DNA of the CDR3: TGCAGTGCGACCGGACTAGCGGGAGAGACCCAGTACTTC.

This sequence joins TRBV29-1 and TRBJ2-5; 11 nucleotides line up with TRBD1. Germline loops: CDR1 SQVTM, CDR2 ANQGSEA. V dropped 4 bases and J dropped 5; count of bases not matched to a gene: 9. CDR3 size: 15 residues. The CDR3 nucleotides are TGCAGCGTTGCCCGGGACAGGGGGATTTGGGAGACCCAGTACTTC. Translated: CSVARDRGIWETQYF.

This clonotype was detected only once. The chain carries TRBV9 and TRBJ2-5; 7 nucleotides line up with TRBD2. This CDR3 contains 15 residues. The V segment lost 0 bases and the J segment 5 bases; nucleotides outside the gene matches: 7. The germline gives CDR1 SGDLS, CDR2 YYNGEE. CDR3 amino acids: CASSVGGGGGETQYF. CDR3 in DNA: TGTGCCAGCAGCGTAGGGGGGGGGGGGGGGGAGACCCAGTACTTC. Drawing the rest from reference TRBV9 and TRBJ2-5, the complete variable domain is DSGVTQTPKHLITATGQRVTLRCSPRSGDLSVYWYQQSLDQGLQFLIQYYNGEERAKGNILERFSAQQFPDLHSELNLSSLELGDSALYFCASSVGGGGGETQYFGPGTRLLVL.

V and J are TRBV7-2 and TRBJ2-7; 8 bases agree with TRBD2. With V trimmed by 5 bases and J by 2 bases, 8 bases remained unmatched. Per the germline V gene, CDR1 is SGHTA and CDR2 is FQGNSA. The CDR3 is made up of 15 amino acids. The CDR3 protein is CASSQRGAGAYEQYF. The CDR3 nucleotides are TGTGCCAGCAGCCAAAGGGGAGCGGGGGCCTACGAGCAGTACTTC.

The table lists this clonotype with a count of one. The chain combines TRBV5-1 with TRBJ2-3; D remains ambiguous. CDR3 length: 14 amino acids. The germline V gene encodes CDR1 SGHRS and CDR2 YFSETQ. Trimming stripped 0 bases from V and 6 bases from J, with 11 bases between. Here the CDR3 reads CASSLVLTRDTQYF. CDR3 coding DNA: TGCGCCAGCAGCTTGGTGTTGACCCGCGATACGCAGTATTTT.

This clonotype was seen at least ten times. The chain uses TRBV7-2 and TRBJ1-2, with D unresolved. Germline loops: CDR1 SGHTA, CDR2 FQGNSA. The V gene lost 1 base and the J gene lost 4 bases, with 13 bases spanning the gap. The CDR3 sequence is 15 residues long. CDR3 sequence reads: CASSLGAQEGYGYTF. DNA for the CDR3: TGTGCCAGCAGCTTAGGGGCCCAGGAAGGCTATGGCTACACCTTC.

Concerning this clonotype itself: The germline gene is not matched at one end of the junction; a read error may be the cause. This chain links TRBV5-1 with TRBJ2-1; 9 bases agree with TRBD1. CDR3 size: 15 residues. Per the germline V gene, CDR1 is SGHRS and CDR2 is YFSETQ. CDR3 coding DNA: TGTGCCAGCTTTACAGGGGGCCATTACGGCAATGAGCAGTTCTTC. Residues: CASFTGGHYGNEQFF.

This clonotype ranks as large. V gene TRBV29-1 combines with J gene TRBJ1-2; D is unclear. The CDR3 consists of 9 residues. Between the trimmed V and J ends, which lost 2 bases and 10 bases, there was a span of 5 bases. Germline lookup yields CDR1 SQVTM and CDR2 ANQGSEA. In nucleotides, the CDR3 is TGCAGCGTTGAAAGGGCCTACACCTTC. This encodes CSVERAYTF.

The chain couples TRBV5-5 to TRBJ1-1; D might be TRBD1 (5 bases). V was trimmed by 2 bases and J by 1 base, leaving 15 bases between them. CDR1 SGHKS and CDR2 YYEKEE come from the germline V gene (reference sequence). The CDR3 has 16 amino acids. The CDR3 spells CASSFLAGTGNTEAFF. The CDR3 region has the DNA TGTGCCAGCAGCTTCTTAGCCGGGACGGGGAACACTGAAGCTTTCTTT.